The subject of this entry is one TCR beta chain. The antigen it binds to is not known. Base quality data are lacking; no much larger clone is found one base away. The data belong to a study of OX40 agonist ivuxolimab in advanced cancers. In the study overall: The costimulatory receptor OX40 (CD134) was targeted by ivuxolimab, a fully human IgG2 agonistic monoclonal antibody. Intravenous ivuxolimab was administered to patients every 2 weeks at six dose levels: 0.01, 0.1, 0.3, 1.5, 3 and 10 mg/kg. Among the approximately 50 dose-escalation patients, some 19 had hepatocellular carcinoma, around 15 melanoma, 9 renal cell carcinoma and 9 head and neck cancer. A male proportion of roughly 80% and a mean age of approximately 61 years, ranging from about 20 to 79, were recorded for the dose-escalation cohort. Patients were allowed to have had prior anti-PD-1, anti-PD-L1 or anti-CTLA-4 therapy, and 40% of the dose-escalation patients had been treated with checkpoint inhibitors. Partial responses occurred in three dose-escalation patients: two with cutaneous melanoma and one with hepatocellular carcinoma. The purpose of peripheral TCRbeta sequencing was to test whether ivuxolimab changed TCR sequence diversity and led to clonal T-cell expansion. The paper reports the monotherapy dose-escalation portion (N of about 54 patients) of the phase I ivuxolimab trial. Study-wide conclusions, independent of this receptor: Low levels of normalized T-cell clonal expansion were also seen in some patients who did not respond. Antigen specificity was not determined for the clonally expanded peripheral T cells. In the 0.1-3.0 mg/kg groups, partial responders were among the patients with the lowest normalized peripheral clonal expansion, particularly in CD8+ T cells. After ivuxolimab, more expanded clones were found on average in CD8+ T cells than in CD4+ T cells. At doses of 0.1 to 3.0 mg/kg, clonal expansion of both CD4+ and CD8+ blood T cells was observed from baseline to week 6.

CDR1 MDHEN and CDR2 SYDVKM were looked up in the germline V gene. Trimming costs V 2 bases and J 3 bases, and their ends lie 5 bases apart. From cysteine to phenylalanine, the CDR3 is 12 amino acids long. The DNA shown is the 36-base CDR3, in frame from base 1. Genomic DNA was isolated from the sorted cells so that the TCRbeta CDR3 region could be sequenced. The immunoSEQ Assay was used for sequencing of TCRbeta CDR3 regions. The table was pulled from immuneACCESS by TCRdb, which kept in-frame rearrangements only. Such tables lose some clones; where checked, under half of the loss comes from unresolved V genes, and the rest has no known cause. The sample table holds roughly 51,000 clones, of which about 88% were seen once. The biggest ten clones account for 0.5% to 0.65% of the sample. The trial excluded patients who had a history of autoimmune disease or who were on systemic immunosuppression. Peripheral blood for TCR sequencing was collected from all dose cohorts at baseline, on cycle 4 day 1, and on cycle 7 day 1. The samples were taken from a phase I, first-in-human, multicenter, open-label dose-escalation trial of ivuxolimab. Adults with locally advanced or metastatic melanoma, renal cell, hepatocellular, or head and neck squamous cell carcinoma were enrolled in the trial. Before TCR sequencing, CD4+ T cells and CD8+ T cells from peripheral blood were sorted into separate populations.

This TCR was recovered from an adult with an advanced solid tumor such as melanoma, head and neck, liver or kidney cancer. The chain is made from TRBV28 and TRBJ2-7; no confident D gene assignment can be made. Specimen: CD4+ or CD8+ T cells sorted from blood, collected in a trial of the OX40 agonist ivuxolimab. CDR3 protein: CASSLDRYEQYF. The nucleotide sequence is TGTGCCAGCAGTTTAGACCGCTACGAGCAGTACTTC. With all but the CDR3 taken from the reference TRBV28 and TRBJ2-7 genes, the full variable domain is: DVKVTQSSRYLVKRTGEKVFLECVQDMDHENMFWYRQDPGLGLRLIYFSYDVKMKEKGDIPEGYSVSREKKERFSLILESASTNQTSMYLCASSLDRYEQYFGPGTRLTVT.